These T cell receptor beta chains were read from a single sample in a study of cytomegalovirus exposure and HLA in healthy donors. TCRdb keeps only in-frame clones here, not all; method: immunoSEQ multiplex PCR. In all, the sample yields about 59,000 clones. Sequencing input: PBMCs. These receptors were obtained from a man between 25 and 39 years old in good health and CMV-seropositive. The CDR3 runs from the conserved cysteine through the conserved F or W. The D gene is left open where the match is weak.

j_gene | v_gene | len | d_gene | CDR3aa | CDR3nt
TRBJ2-2 | TRBV30 | 14 | - | CAWSVRRAAGELFF | TGTGCCTGGAGTGTACGCAGGGCTGCCGGGGAGCTGTTTTTT
TRBJ2-6 | TRBV4-2 | 17 | - | CASSEGDPGAGANVLTF | TGTGCCAGCAGCGAAGGGGATCCAGGGGCCGGGGCCAACGTCCTGACTTTC
TRBJ2-1 | TRBV9 | 14 | - | CASSVEGQGYEQFF | TGTGCCAGCAGCGTAGAAGGTCAGGGCTATGAGCAGTTCTTC
TRBJ2-7 | TRBV4-2 | 18 | TRBD2 | CASSQDQPRGAGVAEQYF | TGTGCCAGCAGCCAAGATCAGCCCCGGGGAGCGGGAGTCGCCGAGCAGTACTTC
TRBJ2-3 | TRBV27 | 12 | - | CASSFRGDTQYF | TGTGCCAGCAGTTTTCGAGGAGATACGCAGTATTTT
TRBJ2-7 | TRBV9 | 14 | - | CASSVGAGAYEQYF | TGTGCCAGCAGCGTAGGCGCAGGGGCCTACGAGCAGTACTTC
TRBJ2-3 | TRBV7-3 | 14 | - | CASSLIGRADTQYF | TGTGCCAGCAGCTTAATAGGTCGGGCAGATACGCAGTATTTT
TRBJ1-5 | TRBV5-1 | 16 | TRBD1 | CASRGTDGGCNQPQHF | TGCGCCAGCCGAGGGACAGACGGTGGGTGCAATCAGCCCCAGCATTTT
TRBJ1-1 | TRBV14 | 14 | TRBD1 | CASSQTGGFTEAFF | TGTGCCAGCAGCCAAACAGGGGGCTTTACTGAAGCTTTCTTT
TRBJ2-3 | TRBV29-1 | 14 | TRBD2 | CSVDASGVTDTQYF | TGCAGCGTTGATGCTAGCGGGGTCACAGATACGCAGTATTTT
TRBJ2-7 | TRBV25-1 | 11 | - | CASIRGNEQYF | TGTGCCAGCATCCGGGGTAACGAGCAGTACTTC